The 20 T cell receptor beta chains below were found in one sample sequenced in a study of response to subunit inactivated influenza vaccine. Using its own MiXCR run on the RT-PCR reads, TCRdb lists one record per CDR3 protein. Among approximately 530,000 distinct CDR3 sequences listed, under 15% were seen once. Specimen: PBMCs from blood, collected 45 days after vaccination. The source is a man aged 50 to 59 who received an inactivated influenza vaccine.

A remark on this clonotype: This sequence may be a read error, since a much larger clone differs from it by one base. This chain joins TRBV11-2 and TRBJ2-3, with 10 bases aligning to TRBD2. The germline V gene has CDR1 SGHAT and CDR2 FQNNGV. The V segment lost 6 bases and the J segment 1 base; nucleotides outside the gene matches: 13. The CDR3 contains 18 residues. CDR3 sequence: CASRASGRALTGTDTQYF. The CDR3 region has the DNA TGTGCCAGCAGAGCAAGCGGGAGGGCCCTTACCGGCACAGATACGCAGTATTTT.

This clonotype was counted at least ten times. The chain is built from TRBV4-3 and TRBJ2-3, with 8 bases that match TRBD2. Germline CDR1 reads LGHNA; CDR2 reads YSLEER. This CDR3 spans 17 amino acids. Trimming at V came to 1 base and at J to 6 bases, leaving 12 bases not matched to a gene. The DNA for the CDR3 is TGCGCCAGCAGCCAAGTGGCCAGCGGGGGACCTCGGGATACGCAGTATTTT. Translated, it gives CASSQVASGGPRDTQYF.

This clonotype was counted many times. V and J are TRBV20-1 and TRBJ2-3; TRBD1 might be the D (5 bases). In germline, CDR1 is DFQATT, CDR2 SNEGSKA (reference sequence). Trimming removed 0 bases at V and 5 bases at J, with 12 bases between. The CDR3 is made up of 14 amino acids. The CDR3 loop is CSARDFRTRDTQYF. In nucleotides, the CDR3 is TGCAGTGCTAGAGATTTCAGGACAAGAGATACGCAGTATTTT.

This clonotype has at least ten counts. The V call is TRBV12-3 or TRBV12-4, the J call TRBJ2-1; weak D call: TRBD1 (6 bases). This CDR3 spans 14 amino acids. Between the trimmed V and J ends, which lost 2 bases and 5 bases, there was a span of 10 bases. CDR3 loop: CASSLPQGNNEQFF. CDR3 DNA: TGTGCCAGCAGTTTACCGCAGGGGAACAATGAGCAGTTCTTC.

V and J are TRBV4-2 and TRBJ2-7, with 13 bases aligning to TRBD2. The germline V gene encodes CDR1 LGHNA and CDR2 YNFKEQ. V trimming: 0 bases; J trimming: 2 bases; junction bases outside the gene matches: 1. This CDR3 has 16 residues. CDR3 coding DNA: TGTGCCAGCAGCCAAGAAGGGACTAGCGGGGCCTACGAGCAGTACTTC. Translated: CASSQEGTSGAYEQYF.

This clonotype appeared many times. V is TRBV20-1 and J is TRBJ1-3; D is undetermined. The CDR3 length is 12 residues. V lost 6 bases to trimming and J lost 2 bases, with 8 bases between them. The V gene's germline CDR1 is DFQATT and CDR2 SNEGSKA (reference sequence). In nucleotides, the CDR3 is TGCAGTGCGATGGTCCCTGGAAACACCATATATTTT. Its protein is CSAMVPGNTIYF.

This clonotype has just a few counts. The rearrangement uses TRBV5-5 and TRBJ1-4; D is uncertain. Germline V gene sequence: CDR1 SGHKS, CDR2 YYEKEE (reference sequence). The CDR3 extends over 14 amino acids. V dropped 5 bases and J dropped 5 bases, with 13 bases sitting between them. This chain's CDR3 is CASSVGNINEKLFF. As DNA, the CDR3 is TGTGCCAGCAGTGTAGGGAACATAAATGAAAAACTGTTTTTT.

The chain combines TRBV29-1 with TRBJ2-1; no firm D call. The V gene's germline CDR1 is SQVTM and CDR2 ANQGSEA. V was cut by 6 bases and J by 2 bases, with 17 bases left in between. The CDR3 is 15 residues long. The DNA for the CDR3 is TGCAGCGTCTTAAGTTGGGGTCAGGCCTACAATGAGCAGTTCTTC. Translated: CSVLSWGQAYNEQFF.

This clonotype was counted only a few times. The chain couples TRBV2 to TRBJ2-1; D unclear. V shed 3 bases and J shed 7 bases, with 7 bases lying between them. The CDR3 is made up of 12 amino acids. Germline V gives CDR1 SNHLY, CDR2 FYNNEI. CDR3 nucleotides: TGTGCCAGCAGTGACAGGATTAATGAGCAGTTCTTC. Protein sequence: CASSDRINEQFF.

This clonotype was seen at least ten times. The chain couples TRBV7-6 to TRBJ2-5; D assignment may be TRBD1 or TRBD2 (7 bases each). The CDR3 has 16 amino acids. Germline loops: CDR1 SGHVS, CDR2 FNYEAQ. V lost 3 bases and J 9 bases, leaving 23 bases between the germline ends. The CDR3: CASSLKREGRGASQYF. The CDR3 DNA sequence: TGTGCCAGCAGCTTGAAAAGGGAGGGCAGGGGGGCGTCCCAGTACTTC.

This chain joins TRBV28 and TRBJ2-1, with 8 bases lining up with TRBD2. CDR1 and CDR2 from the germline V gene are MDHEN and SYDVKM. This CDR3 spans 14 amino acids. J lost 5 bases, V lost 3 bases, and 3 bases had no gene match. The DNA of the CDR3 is TGTGCCAGCAGTTTCTTACTAGCGGACAATGAGCAGTTCTTC. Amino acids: CASSFLLADNEQFF.

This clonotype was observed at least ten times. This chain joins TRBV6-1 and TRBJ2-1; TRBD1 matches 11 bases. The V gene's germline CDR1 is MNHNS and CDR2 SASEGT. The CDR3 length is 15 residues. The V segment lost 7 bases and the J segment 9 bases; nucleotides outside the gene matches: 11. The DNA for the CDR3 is TGTGCCAGCACCCCCGCGTGGACAGGGGGCACTGAGCAGTTCTTC. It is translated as CASTPAWTGGTEQFF.

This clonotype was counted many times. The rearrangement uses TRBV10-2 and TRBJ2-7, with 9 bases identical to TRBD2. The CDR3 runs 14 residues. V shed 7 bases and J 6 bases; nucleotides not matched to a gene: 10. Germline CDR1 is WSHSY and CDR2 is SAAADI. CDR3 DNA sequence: TGCGCCAGCACCGGCGTTATTAGCGGGGGCGAGCAGTACTTC. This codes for CASTGVISGGEQYF.

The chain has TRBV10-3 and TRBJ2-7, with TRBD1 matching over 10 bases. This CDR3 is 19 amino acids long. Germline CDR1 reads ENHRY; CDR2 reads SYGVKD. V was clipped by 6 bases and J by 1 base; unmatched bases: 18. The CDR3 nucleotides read TGTGCCATCAGCTTCACCGGGACAGGGGATGAAATTGGATCCTACGAGCAGTACTTC. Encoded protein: CAISFTGTGDEIGSYEQYF.

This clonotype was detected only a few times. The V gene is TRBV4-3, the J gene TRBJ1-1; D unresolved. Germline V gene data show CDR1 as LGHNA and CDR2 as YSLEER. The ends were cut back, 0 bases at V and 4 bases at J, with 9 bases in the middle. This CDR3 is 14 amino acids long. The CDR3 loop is CASSQDTKSTEAFF. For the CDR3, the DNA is TGCGCCAGCAGCCAAGATACGAAGTCCACTGAAGCTTTCTTT.

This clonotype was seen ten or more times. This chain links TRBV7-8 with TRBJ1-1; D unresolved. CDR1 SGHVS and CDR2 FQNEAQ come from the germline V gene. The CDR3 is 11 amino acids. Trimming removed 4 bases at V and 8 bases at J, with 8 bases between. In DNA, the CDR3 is TGTGCCAGCAGCTCCACCCGGGAAGCTTTCTTT. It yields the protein CASSSTREAFF.

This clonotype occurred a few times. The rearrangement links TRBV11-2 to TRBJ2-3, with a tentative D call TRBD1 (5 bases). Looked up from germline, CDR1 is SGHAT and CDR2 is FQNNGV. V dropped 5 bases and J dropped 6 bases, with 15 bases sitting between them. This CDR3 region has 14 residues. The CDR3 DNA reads TGTGCCAGCAGCCTGGACAAATTGGGGGATACGCAGTATTTT. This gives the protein CASSLDKLGDTQYF.

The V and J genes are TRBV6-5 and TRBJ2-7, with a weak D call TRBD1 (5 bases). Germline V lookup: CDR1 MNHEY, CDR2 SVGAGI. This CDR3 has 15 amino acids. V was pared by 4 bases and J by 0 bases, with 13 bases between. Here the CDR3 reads CASSSRVMSSYEQYF. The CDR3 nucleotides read TGTGCCAGCAGTTCCAGGGTCATGAGCTCCTACGAGCAGTACTTC.

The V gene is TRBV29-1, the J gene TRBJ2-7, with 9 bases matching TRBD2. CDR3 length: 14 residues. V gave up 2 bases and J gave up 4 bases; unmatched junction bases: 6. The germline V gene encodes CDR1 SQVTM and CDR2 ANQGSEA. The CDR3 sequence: CSVEFSGRGYEQYF. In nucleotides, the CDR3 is TGCAGCGTTGAATTTAGCGGGAGAGGTTACGAGCAGTACTTC.

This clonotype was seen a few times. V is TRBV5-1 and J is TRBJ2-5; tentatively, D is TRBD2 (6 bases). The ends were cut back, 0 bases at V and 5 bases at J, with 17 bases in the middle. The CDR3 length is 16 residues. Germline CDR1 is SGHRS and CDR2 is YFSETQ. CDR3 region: CASSLAARGRRETQYF. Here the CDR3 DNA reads TGCGCCAGCAGCTTGGCCGCGCGGGGTCGACGGGAGACCCAGTACTTC.